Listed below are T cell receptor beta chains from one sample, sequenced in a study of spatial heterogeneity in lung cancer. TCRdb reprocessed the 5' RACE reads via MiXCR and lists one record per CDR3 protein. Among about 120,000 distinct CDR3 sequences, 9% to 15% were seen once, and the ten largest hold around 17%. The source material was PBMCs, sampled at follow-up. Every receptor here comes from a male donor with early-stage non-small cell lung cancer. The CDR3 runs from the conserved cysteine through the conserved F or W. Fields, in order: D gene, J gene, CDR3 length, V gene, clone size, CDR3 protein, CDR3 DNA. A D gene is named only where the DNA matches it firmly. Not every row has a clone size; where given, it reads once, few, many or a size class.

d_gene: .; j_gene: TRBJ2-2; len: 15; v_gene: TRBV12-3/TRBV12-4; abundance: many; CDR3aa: CASSRGTANTGELFF; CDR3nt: TGTGCCAGCAGCCGAGGGACCGCGAACACCGGGGAGCTGTTTTTT
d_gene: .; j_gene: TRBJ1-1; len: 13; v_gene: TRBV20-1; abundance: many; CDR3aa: CSAPKRENTEAFF; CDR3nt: TGCAGTGCTCCGAAACGGGAGAACACTGAAGCTTTCTTT
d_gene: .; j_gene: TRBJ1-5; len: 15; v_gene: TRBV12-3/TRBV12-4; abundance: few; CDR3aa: CASSLDSGRGQPQHF; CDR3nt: TGTGCCAGCAGTTTAGATTCTGGACGGGGTCAGCCCCAGCATTTT
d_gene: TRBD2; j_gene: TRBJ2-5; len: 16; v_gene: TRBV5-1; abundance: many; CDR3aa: CASSLALAGGQETQYF; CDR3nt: TGCGCCAGCAGCTTGGCCCTAGCGGGGGGGCAAGAGACCCAGTACTTC
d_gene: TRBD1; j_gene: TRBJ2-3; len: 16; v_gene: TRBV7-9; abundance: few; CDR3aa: CASSLWMGTGVDTQYF; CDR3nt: TGTGCCAGCAGCTTATGGATGGGGACAGGCGTCGATACGCAGTATTTT
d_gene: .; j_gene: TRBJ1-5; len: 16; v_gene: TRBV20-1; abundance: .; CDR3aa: CSARELPQASNQPQHF; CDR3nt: TGCAGTGCTAGAGAATTACCGCAGGCTAGCAATCAGCCCCAGCATTTT
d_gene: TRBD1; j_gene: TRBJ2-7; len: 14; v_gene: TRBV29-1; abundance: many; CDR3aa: CSVEDGTGAYEQYF; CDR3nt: TGCAGCGTTGAAGACGGGACAGGGGCCTACGAGCAGTACTTC
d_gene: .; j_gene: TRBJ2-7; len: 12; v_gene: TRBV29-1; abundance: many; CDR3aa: CSVLSRSYEQYF; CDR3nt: TGCAGCGTCCTCTCCCGTAGCTACGAGCAGTACTTC
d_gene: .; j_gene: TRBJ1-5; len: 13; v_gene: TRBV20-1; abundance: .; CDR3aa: CSAVGRSNQPQHF; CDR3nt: TGCAGTGCTGTCGGCCGCAGCAATCAGCCCCAGCATTTT
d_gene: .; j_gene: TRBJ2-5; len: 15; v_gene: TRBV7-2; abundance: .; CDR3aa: CASSLLAAGMETQYF; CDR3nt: TGTGCCAGCAGCTTACTTGCCGCGGGGATGGAGACCCAGTACTTC
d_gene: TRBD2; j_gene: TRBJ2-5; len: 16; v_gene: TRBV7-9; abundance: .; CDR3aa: CASSDWSGVPQETQYF; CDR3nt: TGTGCCAGCAGCGATTGGAGCGGGGTACCTCAAGAGACCCAGTACTTC
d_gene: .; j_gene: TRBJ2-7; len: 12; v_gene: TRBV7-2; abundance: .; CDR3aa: CASSPIDPLQYF; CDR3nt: TGTGCCAGCAGCCCTATCGACCCCCTTCAGTACTTC
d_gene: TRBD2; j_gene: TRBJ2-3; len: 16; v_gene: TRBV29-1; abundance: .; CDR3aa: CSVVPLAGNGPDTQYF; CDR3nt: TGCAGCGTTGTGCCCCTAGCGGGGAATGGGCCAGATACGCAGTATTTT
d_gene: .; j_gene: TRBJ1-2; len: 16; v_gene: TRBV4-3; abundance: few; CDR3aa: CASSQLALQGNYGYTF; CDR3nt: TGCGCCAGCAGCCAACTTGCCCTACAGGGTAACTATGGCTACACCTTC
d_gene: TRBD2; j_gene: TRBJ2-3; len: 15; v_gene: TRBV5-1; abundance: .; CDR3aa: CASGTSGGYTDTQYF; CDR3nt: TGCGCCAGCGGAACTAGCGGGGGCTACACAGATACGCAGTATTTT
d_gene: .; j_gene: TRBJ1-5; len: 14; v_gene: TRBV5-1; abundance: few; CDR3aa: CASSPGLNNQPQHF; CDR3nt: TGCGCCAGCAGCCCGGGACTGAACAATCAGCCCCAGCATTTT
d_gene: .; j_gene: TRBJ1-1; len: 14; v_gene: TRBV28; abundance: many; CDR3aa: CAGRSPIRGPEAFF; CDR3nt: TGTGCCGGCCGCTCCCCGATCAGGGGTCCTGAAGCTTTCTTT
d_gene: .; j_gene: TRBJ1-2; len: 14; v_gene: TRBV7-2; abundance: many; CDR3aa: CASSRTGQIYGYTF; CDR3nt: TGTGCCAGCAGCCGGACCGGACAGATTTATGGCTACACCTTC
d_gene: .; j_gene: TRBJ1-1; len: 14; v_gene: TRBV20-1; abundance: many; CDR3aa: CSAPPGGGNSEAFF; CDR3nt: TGCAGTGCTCCTCCCGGGGGGGGAAATAGTGAAGCTTTCTTT
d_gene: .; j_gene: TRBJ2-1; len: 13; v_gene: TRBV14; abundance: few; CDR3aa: CASSQEAGLSQFF; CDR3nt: TGTGCCAGCAGCCAAGAGGCAGGCCTTTCGCAGTTCTTC
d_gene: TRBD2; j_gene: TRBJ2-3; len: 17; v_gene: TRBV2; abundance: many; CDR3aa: CASSEASTSGSTDTQYF; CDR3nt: TGTGCCAGCAGTGAAGCCAGTACTAGCGGATCCACAGATACGCAGTATTTT
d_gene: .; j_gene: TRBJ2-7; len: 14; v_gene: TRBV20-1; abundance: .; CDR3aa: CSARPSAGTYEQYF; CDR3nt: TGCAGTGCTAGACCCTCGGCGGGGACCTACGAGCAGTACTTC
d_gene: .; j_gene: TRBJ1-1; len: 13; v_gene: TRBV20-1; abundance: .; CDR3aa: CSANKRGTKGAFF; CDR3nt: TGCAGTGCTAACAAGCGCGGCACGAAAGGAGCTTTCTTT